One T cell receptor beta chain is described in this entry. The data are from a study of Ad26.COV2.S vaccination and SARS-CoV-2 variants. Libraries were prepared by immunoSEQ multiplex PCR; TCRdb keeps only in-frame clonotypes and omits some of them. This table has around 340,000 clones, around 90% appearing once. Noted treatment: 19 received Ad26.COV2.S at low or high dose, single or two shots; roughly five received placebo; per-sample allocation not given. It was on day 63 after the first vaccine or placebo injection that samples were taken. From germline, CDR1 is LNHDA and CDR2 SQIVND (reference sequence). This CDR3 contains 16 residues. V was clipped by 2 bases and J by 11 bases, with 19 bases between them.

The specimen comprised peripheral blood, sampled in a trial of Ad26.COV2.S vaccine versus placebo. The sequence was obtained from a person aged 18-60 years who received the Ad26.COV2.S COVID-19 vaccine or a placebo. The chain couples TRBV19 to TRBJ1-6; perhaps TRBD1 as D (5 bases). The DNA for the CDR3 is TGTGCCAGTAGTATAAATAAGTCGCAGGGAGGTGCACCCCTCCACTTT. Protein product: CASSINKSQGGAPLHF.